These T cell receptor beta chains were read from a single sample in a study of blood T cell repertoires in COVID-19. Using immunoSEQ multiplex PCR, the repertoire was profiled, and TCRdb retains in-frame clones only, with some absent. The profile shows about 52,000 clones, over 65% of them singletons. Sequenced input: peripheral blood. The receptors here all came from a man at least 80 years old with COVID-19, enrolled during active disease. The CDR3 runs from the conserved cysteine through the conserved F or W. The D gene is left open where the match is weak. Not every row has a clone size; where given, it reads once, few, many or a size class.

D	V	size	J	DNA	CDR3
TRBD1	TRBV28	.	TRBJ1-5	TGTGCCAGCAGCCGACCCTTCGACAGGGGGAGAAGTAGGTCGCCCCAGCATTTT	CASSRPFDRGRSRSPQHF
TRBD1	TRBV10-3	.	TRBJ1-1	TGTGCCATCAGGGACCGGACAGGGCGTAGCACTGAAGCTTTCTTT	CAIRDRTGRSTEAFF
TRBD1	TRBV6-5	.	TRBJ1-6	TGTGCCAGCAGTCGTCCGGGACAGGGTTATACTCCCCTCCACTTT	CASSRPGQGYTPLHF
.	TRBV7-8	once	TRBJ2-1	TGTGCCAGCACGTTAACACGGAGCTCCTACAATGAGCAGTTCTTC	CASTLTRSSYNEQFF
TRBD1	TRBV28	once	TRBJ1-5	TGTGCCAGCAGTCTGAGACAGGGGAATCAGCCCCAGCATTTT	CASSLRQGNQPQHF
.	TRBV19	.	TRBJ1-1	TGTGCCAGTAGTATTCGGCAGGGCCCAAGGAACACTGAAGCTTTCTTT	CASSIRQGPRNTEAFF
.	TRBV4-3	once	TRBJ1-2	TGCGCCAGCAGCCAAGACGCCAGGGTTCCTAACTATGGCTACACCTTC	CASSQDARVPNYGYTF
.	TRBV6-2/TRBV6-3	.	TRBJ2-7	TGTGCCAGCAGTCGAGCGTCTTTCCCCGAGCAGTACTTC	CASSRASFPEQYF
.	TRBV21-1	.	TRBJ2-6	TGTGCCAGCAGACCCCGGGACAACAAACCATACTCTGGGGCCAACGTCCTGACTTTC	CASRPRDNKPYSGANVLTF
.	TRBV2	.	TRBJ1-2	TGTGCCAGCAGTGTGGCCACTAACTATGGCTACACCTTC	CASSVATNYGYTF
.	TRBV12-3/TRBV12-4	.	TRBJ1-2	TGTGCCAGCAGTCTTAACTATGGCTACACCTTC	CASSLNYGYTF
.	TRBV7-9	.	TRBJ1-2	TGTGCCAGCGGGAGGGGCCCCTATGGCTACACCTTC	CASGRGPYGYTF
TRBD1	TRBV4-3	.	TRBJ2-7	TGCGCCAGCAGCCAGGCCTCCGGGACAGGGAGGGAGCAGTACTTC	CASSQASGTGREQYF